These 5 T cell receptor beta chains originate from one sample sequenced in a study of cytomegalovirus exposure and HLA in healthy donors. The PCR ran on 60 Vbeta and 13 Jbeta primers. Sequencing used immunoSEQ multiplex PCR; TCRdb keeps in-frame clones, though not all of them. The data hold about 180,000 clones, with about 77% observed a single time. The sequencing sample was made of PBMCs. The source of these receptors is a man in his fifties or sixties in good health and CMV-seronegative.

The rearrangement links TRBV5-4 to TRBJ1-2; D remains ambiguous. The V end was cut by 0 bases, the J end by 3 bases, with 12 bases between. This CDR3 has 15 residues. Germline-derived CDR1 and CDR2 are SGHNT and YYREEE (reference sequence). CDR3 sequence reads: CASSLARKGDYGYTF. The CDR3 nucleotides are TGTGCCAGCAGCTTGGCCAGAAAGGGAGACTATGGCTACACCTTC.

The rearrangement joins TRBV7-6 to TRBJ2-5; no clear D. From germline, CDR1 is SGHVS and CDR2 FNYEAQ. Trimming took off 5 bases at V and 3 bases at J, with 10 bases between the two ends. This CDR3 region has 13 residues. CDR3 coding DNA: TGTGCCAGCAGCCTACGGTTGGAAGAGACCCAGTACTTC. It is translated as CASSLRLEETQYF.

The rearrangement joins TRBV6-1 to TRBJ1-6; no firm D call. This CDR3 is 16 amino acids long. The V gene's germline CDR1 is MNHNS and CDR2 SASEGT. Trimming stripped 1 base from V and 8 bases from J, with 15 bases between. In DNA form, the CDR3 reads TGTGCCAGCAGTGAAGACCCCGCGGGCGGGGATTCACCCCTCCACTTT. It yields the protein CASSEDPAGGDSPLHF.

CDR3 amino acids: CASSPGTVNTEAFF. The CDR3 DNA sequence: TGTGCCAGCAGCCCCGGGACAGTGAACACTGAAGCTTTCTTT. This chain joins TRBV11-2 and TRBJ1-1; 7 positions agree with TRBD1. This CDR3 is built from 14 residues. With 5 bases clipped from V and 0 bases from J, the junction kept 3 bases outside the gene matches. Germline V CDR1 and CDR2: SGHAT, FQNNGV.

The chain has TRBV5-1 and TRBJ1-4; possible D gene TRBD1, 5 bases. Germline V lookup: CDR1 SGHRS, CDR2 YFSETQ. V lost 4 bases and J lost 5, with 12 bases in between. CDR3 size: 14 residues. The DNA of the CDR3 is TGCGCCAGCAGCGGGACGGGGGGGAATGAAAAACTGTTTTTT. Amino acid sequence: CASSGTGGNEKLFF. Full variable domain (rest looked up from reference TRBV5-1 and TRBJ1-4): KAGVTQTPRYLIKTRGQQVTLSCSPISGHRSVSWYQQTPGQGLQFLFEYFSETQRNKGNFPGRFSGRQFSNSRSEMNVSTLELGDSALYLCASSGTGGNEKLFFGSGTQLSVL.